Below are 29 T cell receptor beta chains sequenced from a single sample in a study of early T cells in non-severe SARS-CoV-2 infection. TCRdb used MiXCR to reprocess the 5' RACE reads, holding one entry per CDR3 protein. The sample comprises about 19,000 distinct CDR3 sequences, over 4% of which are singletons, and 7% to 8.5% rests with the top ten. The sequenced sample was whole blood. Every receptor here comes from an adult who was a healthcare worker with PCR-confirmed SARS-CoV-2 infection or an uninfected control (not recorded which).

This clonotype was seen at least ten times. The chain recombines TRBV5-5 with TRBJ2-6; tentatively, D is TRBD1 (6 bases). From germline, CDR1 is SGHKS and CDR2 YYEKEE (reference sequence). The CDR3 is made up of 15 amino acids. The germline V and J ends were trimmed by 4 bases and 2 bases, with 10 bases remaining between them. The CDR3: CASSRTGTGANVLTF. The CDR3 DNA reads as TGTGCCAGCAGCAGAACAGGGACTGGGGCCAACGTCCTGACTTTC.

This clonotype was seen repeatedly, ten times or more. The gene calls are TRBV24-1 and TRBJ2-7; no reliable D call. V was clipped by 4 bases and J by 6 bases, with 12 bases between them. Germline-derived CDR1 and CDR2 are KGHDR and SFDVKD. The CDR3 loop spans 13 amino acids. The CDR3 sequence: CATSDPIKGEQYF. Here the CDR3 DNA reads TGTGCCACCAGTGACCCAATCAAGGGCGAGCAGTACTTC.

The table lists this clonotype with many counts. The CDR3: CASSFTGRSPLHF. CDR3 sequence (DNA): TGTGCCAGCAGCTTCACAGGGCGTTCACCCCTCCACTTT. The chain couples TRBV11-2 to TRBJ1-6, with a possible D match to TRBD1 (6 bases). The CDR3 consists of 13 residues. Deletions cut 3 bases from V and 9 bases from J, with 9 bases between. Germline V gene lookup returns CDR1 SGHAT and CDR2 FQNNGV.

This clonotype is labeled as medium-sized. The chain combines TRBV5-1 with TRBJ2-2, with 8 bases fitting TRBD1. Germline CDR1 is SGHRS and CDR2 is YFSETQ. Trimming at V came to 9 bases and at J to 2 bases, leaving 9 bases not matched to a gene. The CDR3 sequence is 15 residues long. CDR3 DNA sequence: TGCGCCACCTGGTCCGGGACAGGTAACACCGGGGAGCTGTTTTTT. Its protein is CATWSGTGNTGELFF.

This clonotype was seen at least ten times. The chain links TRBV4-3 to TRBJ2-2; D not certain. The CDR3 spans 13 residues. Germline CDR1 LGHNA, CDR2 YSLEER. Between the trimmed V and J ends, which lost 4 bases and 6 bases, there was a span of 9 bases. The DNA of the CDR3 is TGCGCCAGCAGCCCTGGTAGATCCGGGGAGCTGTTTTTT. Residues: CASSPGRSGELFF.

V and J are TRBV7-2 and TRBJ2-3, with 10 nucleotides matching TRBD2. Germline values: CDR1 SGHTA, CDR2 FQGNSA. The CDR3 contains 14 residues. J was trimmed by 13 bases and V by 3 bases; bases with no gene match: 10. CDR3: CASSLASSAGGEYF. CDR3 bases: TGTGCCAGCAGCTTGGCCTCCTCAGCGGGGGGGGAGTATTTT.

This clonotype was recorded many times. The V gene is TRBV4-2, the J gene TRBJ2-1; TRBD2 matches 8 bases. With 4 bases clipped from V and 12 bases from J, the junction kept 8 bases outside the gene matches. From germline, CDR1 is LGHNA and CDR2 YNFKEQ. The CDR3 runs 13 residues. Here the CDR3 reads CASSPPSREAQFF. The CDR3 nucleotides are TGTGCCAGCAGCCCCCCCTCGCGGGAGGCGCAGTTCTTC.

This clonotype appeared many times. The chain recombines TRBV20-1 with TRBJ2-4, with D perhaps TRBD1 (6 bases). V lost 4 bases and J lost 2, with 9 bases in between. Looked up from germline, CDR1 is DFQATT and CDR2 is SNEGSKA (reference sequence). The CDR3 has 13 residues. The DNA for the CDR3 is TGCAGTGCTATAGGGGGTTCCAAAAACATTCAGTACTTC. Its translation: CSAIGGSKNIQYF.

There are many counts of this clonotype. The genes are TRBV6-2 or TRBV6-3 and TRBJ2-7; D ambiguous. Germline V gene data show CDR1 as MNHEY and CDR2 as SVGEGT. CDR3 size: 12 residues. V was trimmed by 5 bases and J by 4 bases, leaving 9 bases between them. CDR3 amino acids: CASSPQKYEQYF. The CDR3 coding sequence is TGTGCCAGCAGTCCACAGAAGTACGAGCAGTACTTC.

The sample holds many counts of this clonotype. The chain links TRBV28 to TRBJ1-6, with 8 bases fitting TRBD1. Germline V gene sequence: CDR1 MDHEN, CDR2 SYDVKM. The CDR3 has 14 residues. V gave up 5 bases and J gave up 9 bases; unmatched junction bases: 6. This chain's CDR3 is CASSPPGQASPLHF. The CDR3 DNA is TGTGCCAGCAGTCCGCCGGGACAGGCTTCACCCCTCCACTTT. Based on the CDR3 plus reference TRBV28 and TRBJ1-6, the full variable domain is DVKVTQSSRYLVKRTGEKVFLECVQDMDHENMFWYRQDPGLGLRLIYFSYDVKMKEKGDIPEGYSVSREKKERFSLILESASTNQTSMYLCASSPPGQASPLHFGNGTRLTVT.

CDR3 in DNA: TGTGCCAGCGTAGCGGGGTCCGATACGCAGTATTTT. Its protein product is CASVAGSDTQYF. V and J are TRBV7-2 and TRBJ2-3, with TRBD2 matching over 8 bases. V lost 8 bases, J lost 6 bases, and 4 bases stayed unmatched. The length of the CDR3 is 12 residues. Germline V CDR1 and CDR2: SGHTA, FQGNSA.

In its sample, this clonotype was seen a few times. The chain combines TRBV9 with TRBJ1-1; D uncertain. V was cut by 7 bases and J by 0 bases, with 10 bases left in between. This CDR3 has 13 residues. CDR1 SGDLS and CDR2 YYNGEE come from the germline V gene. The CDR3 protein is CASGGRLNTEAFF. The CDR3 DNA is TGTGCCAGCGGCGGGCGCCTGAACACTGAAGCTTTCTTT.

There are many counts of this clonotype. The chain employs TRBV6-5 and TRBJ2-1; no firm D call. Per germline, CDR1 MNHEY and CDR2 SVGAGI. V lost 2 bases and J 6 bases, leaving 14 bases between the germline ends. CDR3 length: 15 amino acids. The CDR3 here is CASSYDSFNVNEQFF. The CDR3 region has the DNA TGTGCCAGCAGTTACGATTCATTTAACGTCAATGAGCAGTTCTTC.

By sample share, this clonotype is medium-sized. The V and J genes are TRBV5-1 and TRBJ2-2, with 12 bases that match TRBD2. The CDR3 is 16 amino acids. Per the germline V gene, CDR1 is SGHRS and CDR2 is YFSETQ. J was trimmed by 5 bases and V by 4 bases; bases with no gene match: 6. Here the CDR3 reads CASSTGLAGSTGELFF. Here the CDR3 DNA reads TGCGCCAGCAGCACCGGACTAGCGGGGAGTACCGGGGAGCTGTTTTTT.

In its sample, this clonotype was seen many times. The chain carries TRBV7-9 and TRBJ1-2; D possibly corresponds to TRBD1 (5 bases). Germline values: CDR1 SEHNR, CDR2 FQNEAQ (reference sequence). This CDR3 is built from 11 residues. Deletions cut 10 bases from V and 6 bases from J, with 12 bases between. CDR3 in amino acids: CAISGGDGYTF. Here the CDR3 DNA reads TGTGCCATAAGCGGAGGGGATGGCTACACCTTC.

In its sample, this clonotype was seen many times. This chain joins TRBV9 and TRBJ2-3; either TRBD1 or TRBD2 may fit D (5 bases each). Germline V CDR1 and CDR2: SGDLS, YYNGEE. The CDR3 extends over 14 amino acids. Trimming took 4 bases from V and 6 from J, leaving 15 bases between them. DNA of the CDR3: TGTGCCAGCAGCCTAACGTGGGGGATGGATACGCAGTATTTT. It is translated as CASSLTWGMDTQYF.

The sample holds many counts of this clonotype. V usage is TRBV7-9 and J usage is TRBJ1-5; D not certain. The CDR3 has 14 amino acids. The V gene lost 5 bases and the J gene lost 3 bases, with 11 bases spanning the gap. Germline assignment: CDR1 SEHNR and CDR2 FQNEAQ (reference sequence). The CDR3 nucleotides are TGTGCCAGCAGCCCCCTACAGATCAATCAGCCCCAGCATTTT. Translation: CASSPLQINQPQHF.

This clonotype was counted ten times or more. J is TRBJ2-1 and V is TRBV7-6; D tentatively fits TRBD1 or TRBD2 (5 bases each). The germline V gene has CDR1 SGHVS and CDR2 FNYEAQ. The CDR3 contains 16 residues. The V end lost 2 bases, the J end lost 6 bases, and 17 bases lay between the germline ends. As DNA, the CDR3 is TGTGCCAGCAGCTTAACTGGGACCTATCTTATCAATGAGCAGTTCTTC. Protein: CASSLTGTYLINEQFF. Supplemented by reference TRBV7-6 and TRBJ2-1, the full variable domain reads GAGVSQSPRYKVTKRGQDVALRCDPISGHVSLYWYRQALGQGPEFLTYFNYEAQQDKSGLPNDRFSAERPEGSISTLTIQRTEQRDSAMYRCASSLTGTYLINEQFFGPGTRLTVL.

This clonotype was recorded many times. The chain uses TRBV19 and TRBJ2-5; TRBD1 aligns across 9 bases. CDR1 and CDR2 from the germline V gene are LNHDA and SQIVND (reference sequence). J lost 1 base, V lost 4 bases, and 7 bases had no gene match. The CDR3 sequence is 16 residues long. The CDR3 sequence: CASSTPQGAGQETQYF. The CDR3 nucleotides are TGTGCCAGTAGTACCCCACAGGGGGCAGGCCAAGAGACCCAGTACTTC.

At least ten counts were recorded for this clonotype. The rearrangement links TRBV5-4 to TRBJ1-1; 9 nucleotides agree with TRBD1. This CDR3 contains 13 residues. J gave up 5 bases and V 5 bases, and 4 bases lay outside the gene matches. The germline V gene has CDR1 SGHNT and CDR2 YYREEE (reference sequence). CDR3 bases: TGTGCCAGCAGAAAGACAGGGGGGACTGAAGCTTTCTTT. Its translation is CASRKTGGTEAFF.

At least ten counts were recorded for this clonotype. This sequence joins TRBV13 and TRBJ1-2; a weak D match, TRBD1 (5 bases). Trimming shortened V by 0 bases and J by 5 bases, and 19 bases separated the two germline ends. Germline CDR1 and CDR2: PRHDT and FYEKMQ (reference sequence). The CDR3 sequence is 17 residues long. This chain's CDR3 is CASSLGGGSPGTYGYTF. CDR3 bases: TGTGCCAGCAGCTTAGGCGGAGGGAGCCCGGGGACTTATGGCTACACCTTC.

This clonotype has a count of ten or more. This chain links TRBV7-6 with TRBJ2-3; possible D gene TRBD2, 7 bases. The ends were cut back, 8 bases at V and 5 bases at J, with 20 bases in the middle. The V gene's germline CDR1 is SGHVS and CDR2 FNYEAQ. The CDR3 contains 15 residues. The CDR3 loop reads CASVGGGGPGDTQYF. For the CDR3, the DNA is TGTGCCAGCGTGGGGGGCGGGGGCCCGGGAGATACGCAGTATTTT.

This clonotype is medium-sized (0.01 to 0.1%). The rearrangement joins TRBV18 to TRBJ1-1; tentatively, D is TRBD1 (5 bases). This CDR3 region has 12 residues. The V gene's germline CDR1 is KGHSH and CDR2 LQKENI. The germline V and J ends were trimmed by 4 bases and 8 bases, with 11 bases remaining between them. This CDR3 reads CASSQGEGEAFF. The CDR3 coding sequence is TGTGCCAGCTCACAAGGGGAGGGCGAAGCTTTCTTT.

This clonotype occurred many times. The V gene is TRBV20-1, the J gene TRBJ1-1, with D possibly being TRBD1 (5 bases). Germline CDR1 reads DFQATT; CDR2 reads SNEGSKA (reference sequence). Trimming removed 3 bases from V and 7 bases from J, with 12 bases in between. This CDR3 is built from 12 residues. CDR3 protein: CSARGHDSEAFF. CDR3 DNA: TGCAGTGCTAGGGGCCATGACAGTGAAGCTTTCTTT.

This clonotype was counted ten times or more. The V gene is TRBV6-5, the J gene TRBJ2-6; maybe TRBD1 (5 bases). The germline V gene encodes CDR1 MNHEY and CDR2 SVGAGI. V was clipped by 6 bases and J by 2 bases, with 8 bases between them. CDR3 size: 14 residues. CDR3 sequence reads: CASSRDTGANVLTF. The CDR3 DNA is TGTGCCAGCAGCAGGGATACTGGGGCCAACGTCCTGACTTTC.

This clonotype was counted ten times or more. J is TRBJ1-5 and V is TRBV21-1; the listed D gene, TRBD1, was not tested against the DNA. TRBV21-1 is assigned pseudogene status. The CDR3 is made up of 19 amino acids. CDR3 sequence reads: CASSKVRRRNSLGGQPQHF. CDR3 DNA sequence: TGTGCCAGCAGCAAAGTACGGCGCAGAAACAGTCTTGGAGGTCAGCCCCAGCATTTT.

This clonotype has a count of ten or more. As DNA, the CDR3 is TGTGCCAGCAGTTTATTCTCTGGAAACACCATATATTTT. Amino acid sequence: CASSLFSGNTIYF. The rearrangement uses TRBV27 and TRBJ1-3; D not resolved. Germline V CDR1 and CDR2: MNHEY, SMNVEV (reference sequence). The V gene lost 1 base and the J gene lost 0 bases, with 1 base spanning the gap. The CDR3 sequence is 13 residues long.

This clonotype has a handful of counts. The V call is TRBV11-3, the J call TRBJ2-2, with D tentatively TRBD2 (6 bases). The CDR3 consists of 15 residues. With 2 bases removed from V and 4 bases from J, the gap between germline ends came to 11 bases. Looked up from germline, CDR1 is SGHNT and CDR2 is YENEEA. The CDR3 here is CASSLHWDSTGELFF. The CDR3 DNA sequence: TGTGCCAGCAGCTTACACTGGGACTCCACCGGGGAGCTGTTTTTT. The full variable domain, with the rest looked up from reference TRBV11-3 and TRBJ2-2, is EAGVVQSPRYKIIEKKQPVAFWCNPISGHNTLYWYLQNLGQGPELLIRYENEEAVDDSQLPKDRFSAERLKGVDSTLKIQPAELGDSAVYLCASSLHWDSTGELFFGEGSRLTVL.

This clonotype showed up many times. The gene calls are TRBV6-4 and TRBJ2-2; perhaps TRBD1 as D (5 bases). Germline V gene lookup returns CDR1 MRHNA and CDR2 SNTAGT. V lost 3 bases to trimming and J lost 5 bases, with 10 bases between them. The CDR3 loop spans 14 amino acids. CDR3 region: CASSEGRETGELFF. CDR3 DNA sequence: TGTGCCAGCAGTGAGGGGCGAGAAACCGGGGAGCTGTTTTTT.